These 10 T cell receptor beta chains were all obtained from the same sample, sequenced in a study of T cell responses to AZD1222 COVID-19 vaccine. Produced via immunoSEQ multiplex PCR; TCRdb's table is partial and in-frame only. The sample yields 210,000 or so clones, 94% seen once. This material consisted of peripheral blood, taken 28 days after the second dose of the MenACWY control vaccine. The receptors derive from an adult who received the MenACWY meningococcal vaccine as a control.

This sequence joins TRBV9 and TRBJ2-3; D is undetermined. CDR3 length: 13 residues. Germline-derived CDR1 and CDR2 are SGDLS and YYNGEE. Trimming removed 9 bases from V and 2 bases from J, with 13 bases in between. In DNA form, the CDR3 reads TGTGCCACCAATGAATTAGCCACAGATACGCAGTATTTT. Its protein is CATNELATDTQYF.

The rearrangement joins TRBV7-9 to TRBJ1-2; no clear D gene. Trimming shortened V by 1 base and J by 4 bases, and 1 base separated the two germline ends. The germline gives CDR1 SEHNR, CDR2 FQNEAQ (reference sequence). CDR3 length: 11 amino acids. CDR3 sequence: CASSLVYGYTF. CDR3 bases: TGTGCCAGCAGCTTAGTCTATGGCTACACCTTC.

This sequence joins TRBV6-6 and TRBJ2-7; D is unresolved. The CDR3 has 14 amino acids. In germline, CDR1 is MNHNY, CDR2 SVGAGI (reference sequence). With 6 bases removed from V and 2 bases from J, the gap between germline ends came to 14 bases. The CDR3 DNA follows: TGTGCCAGCAGGTCGTCTCCCTCCACCTACGAGCAGTACTTC. Translated: CASRSSPSTYEQYF.

The V call is TRBV27, the J call TRBJ2-7; 8 bases are a match to TRBD1. Germline values: CDR1 MNHEY, CDR2 SMNVEV (reference sequence). The CDR3 is made up of 14 amino acids. Trimming cost V 6 bases and J 5 bases; bases outside gene matches: 9. The CDR3 spells CASRRGTGRNEQYF. In DNA, the CDR3 is TGTGCCAGCAGGAGGGGGACAGGACGGAACGAGCAGTACTTC.

This chain uses TRBV6-5 with TRBJ2-7, with D possibly being TRBD2 (7 bases). This CDR3 is built from 12 residues. V was shortened by 6 bases and J by 7 bases, with 13 bases between the two germline ends. Germline CDR1 is MNHEY and CDR2 is SVGAGI. The CDR3 region has the DNA TGTGCCAGCAGCCTAGGGGGGGAGGAGCAGTACTTC. Translation gives CASSLGGEEQYF.

This clone was seen just once. This chain joins TRBV30 and TRBJ2-3; D possibly uses TRBD1 or TRBD2 (5 bases each). Germline V gene sequence: CDR1 GTSNPN, CDR2 SVGIG (reference sequence). The V end was cut by 3 bases, the J end by 2 bases, with 9 bases between. This CDR3 is 13 amino acids long. The CDR3 loop is CAWSRDATDTQYF. The CDR3 nucleotides read TGTGCCTGGAGCCGGGACGCCACAGATACGCAGTATTTT.

The chain employs TRBV30 and TRBJ2-7; D is possibly TRBD1 (5 bases). CDR1 is GTSNPN, CDR2 SVGIG, per germline (reference sequence). The V end was cut by 3 bases, the J end by 4 bases, with 10 bases between. CDR3 size: 12 residues. The CDR3 region is CAWSQGTYEQYF. The CDR3 DNA reads as TGTGCCTGGAGCCAGGGCACTTACGAGCAGTACTTC.

This clone was seen just once. The gene calls are TRBV5-1 and TRBJ2-5; 10 bases agree with TRBD1. V was clipped by 0 bases and J by 5 bases; unmatched bases: 4. The CDR3 is made up of 15 amino acids. CDR1 and CDR2 from the germline V gene are SGHRS and YFSETQ. Here the CDR3 DNA reads TGCGCCAGCAGCTTGGGCGGGACAGGGGTCGAGACCCAGTACTTC. Translated: CASSLGGTGVETQYF. Using reference TRBV5-1 and TRBJ2-5 for the parts outside the CDR3, the full variable domain is KAGVTQTPRYLIKTRGQQVTLSCSPISGHRSVSWYQQTPGQGLQFLFEYFSETQRNKGNFPGRFSGRQFSNSRSEMNVSTLELGDSALYLCASSLGGTGVETQYFGPGTRLLVL.

This rearrangement joins TRBV11-3 to TRBJ2-7; D gene unclear. CDR1 SGHNT and CDR2 YENEEA come from the germline V gene. CDR3 length: 12 residues. V was pared by 1 base and J by 7 bases, with 8 bases between. The CDR3 loop is CASSLGDSEQYF. CDR3 nucleotides: TGTGCCAGCAGCTTAGGGGATTCGGAGCAGTACTTC.

The chain is built from TRBV30 and TRBJ2-2; D not resolved. Per the germline V gene, CDR1 is GTSNPN and CDR2 is SVGIG (reference sequence). The CDR3 consists of 12 residues. Trimming pared 2 bases from V and 6 bases from J, leaving 7 bases between. This CDR3 reads CAWSHQAGELFF. The CDR3 bases are TGTGCCTGGAGTCATCAGGCCGGGGAGCTGTTTTTT.